This TCR beta chain is drawn from a study of shared clonotypes between healthy human individuals. Study conclusions and caveats: Clonotypes which were not shared had lower generation probabilities than clonotypes that all four donors shared.

To note about this clone: Its antigen is currently unknown.

CDR1 and CDR2 from the germline V gene are SGHRS and YFSETQ. This CDR3 has 14 residues. Between the trimmed V and J ends, which lost 1 base and 1 base, there was a span of 9 bases. The repertoire was sequenced with immunoSEQ multiplex PCR; TCRdb's copy has only in-frame clones and lacks some. The sample gives roughly 760,000 clones, around 74% of which show up once; under 2% is in the top ten. This TCR was sampled from a woman between 25 and 40 years old in good health. The chain couples TRBV5-1 to TRBJ2-7; D unresolved. Material: memory CD4+ T cells sorted from blood. Subset here: CD45RA-negative fraction. CDR3 DNA sequence: TGCGCCAGCAGCTTGTCGCGTGTTTCCTACGAGCAGTACTTC. Amino acid sequence: CASSLSRVSYEQYF.